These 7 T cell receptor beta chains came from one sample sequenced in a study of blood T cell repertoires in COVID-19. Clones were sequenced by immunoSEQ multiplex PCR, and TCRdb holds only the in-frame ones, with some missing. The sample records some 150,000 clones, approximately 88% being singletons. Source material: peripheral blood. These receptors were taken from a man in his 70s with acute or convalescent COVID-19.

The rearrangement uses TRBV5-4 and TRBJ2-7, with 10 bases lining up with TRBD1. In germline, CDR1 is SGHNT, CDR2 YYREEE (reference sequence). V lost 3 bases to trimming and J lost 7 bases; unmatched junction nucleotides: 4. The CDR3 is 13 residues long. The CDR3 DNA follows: TGTGCCAGCAGCTCCGACAGGGGGCAAGAGCAGTACTTC. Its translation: CASSSDRGQEQYF.

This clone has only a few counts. CDR3 nucleotides: TGTGCCAGCAGTTCGAGGAATGGTGAAAAACTGTTTTTT. The encoded protein is CASSSRNGEKLFF. V and J are TRBV6-6 and TRBJ1-4; D not resolved. CDR1 and CDR2 from the germline V gene are MNHNY and SVGAGI (reference sequence). This CDR3 spans 13 amino acids. V was trimmed by 4 bases and J by 7 bases, leaving 10 bases between them.

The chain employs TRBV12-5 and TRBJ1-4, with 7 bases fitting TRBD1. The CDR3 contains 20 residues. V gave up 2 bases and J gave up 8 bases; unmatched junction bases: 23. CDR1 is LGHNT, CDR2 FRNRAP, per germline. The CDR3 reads CASGLYPPGDSTLPGEKLFF. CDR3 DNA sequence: TGTGCTAGTGGTTTGTACCCGCCGGGGGACAGCACACTCCCAGGGGAAAAACTGTTTTTT.

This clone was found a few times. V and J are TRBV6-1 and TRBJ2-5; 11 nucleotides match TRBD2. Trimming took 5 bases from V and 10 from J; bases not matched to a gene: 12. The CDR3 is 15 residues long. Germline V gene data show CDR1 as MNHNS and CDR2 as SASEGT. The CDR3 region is CASSSKDPGLAVQYF. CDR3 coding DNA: TGTGCCAGCAGTTCGAAGGACCCGGGACTAGCGGTCCAGTACTTC.

CDR3 bases: TGTGCCAGCAGTGAAGAGCGCTACAATGAGCAGTTCTTC. Encoded protein: CASSEERYNEQFF. This sequence joins TRBV2 and TRBJ2-1, with no clear D. This CDR3 contains 13 residues. The germline V gene encodes CDR1 SNHLY and CDR2 FYNNEI. With 1 base removed from V and 3 bases from J, the gap between germline ends came to 4 bases.

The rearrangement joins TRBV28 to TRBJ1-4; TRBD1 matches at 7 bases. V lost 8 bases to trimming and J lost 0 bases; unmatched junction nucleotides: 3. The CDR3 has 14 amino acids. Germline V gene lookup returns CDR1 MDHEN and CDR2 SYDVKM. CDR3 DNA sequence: TGTGCCAGCGGCAGGGGGACAACTAATGAAAAACTGTTTTTT. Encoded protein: CASGRGTTNEKLFF.

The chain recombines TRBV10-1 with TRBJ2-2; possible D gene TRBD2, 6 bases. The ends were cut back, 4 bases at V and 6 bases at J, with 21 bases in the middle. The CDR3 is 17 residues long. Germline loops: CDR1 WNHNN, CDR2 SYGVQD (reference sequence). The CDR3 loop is CASSGASARQRPGELFF. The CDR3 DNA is TGCGCCAGCAGTGGGGCTAGCGCGAGACAGAGGCCCGGGGAGCTGTTTTTT.